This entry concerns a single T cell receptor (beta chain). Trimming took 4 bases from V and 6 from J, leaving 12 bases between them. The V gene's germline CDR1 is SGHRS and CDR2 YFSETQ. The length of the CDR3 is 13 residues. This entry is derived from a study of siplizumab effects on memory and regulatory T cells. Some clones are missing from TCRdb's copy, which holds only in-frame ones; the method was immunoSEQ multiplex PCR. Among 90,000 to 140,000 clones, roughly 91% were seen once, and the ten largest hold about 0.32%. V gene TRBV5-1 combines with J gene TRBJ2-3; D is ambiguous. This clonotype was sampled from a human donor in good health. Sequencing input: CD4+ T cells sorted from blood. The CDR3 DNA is TGCGCCAGCAGCGTCGGGTCGCGCGATACGCAGTATTTT. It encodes CASSVGSRDTQYF.